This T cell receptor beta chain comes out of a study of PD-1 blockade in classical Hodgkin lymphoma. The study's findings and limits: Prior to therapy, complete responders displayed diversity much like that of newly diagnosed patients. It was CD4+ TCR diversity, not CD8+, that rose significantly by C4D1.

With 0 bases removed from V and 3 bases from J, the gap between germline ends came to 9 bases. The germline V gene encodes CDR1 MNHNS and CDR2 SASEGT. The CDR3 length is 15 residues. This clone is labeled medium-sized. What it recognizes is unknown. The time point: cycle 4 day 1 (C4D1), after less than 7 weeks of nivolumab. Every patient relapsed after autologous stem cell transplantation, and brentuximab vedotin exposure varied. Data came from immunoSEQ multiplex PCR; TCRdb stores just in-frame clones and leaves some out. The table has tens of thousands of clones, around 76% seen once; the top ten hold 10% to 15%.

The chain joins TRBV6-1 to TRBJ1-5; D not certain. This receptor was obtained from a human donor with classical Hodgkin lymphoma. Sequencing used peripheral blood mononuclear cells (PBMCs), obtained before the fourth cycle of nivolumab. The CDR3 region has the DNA TGTGCCAGCAGTGAAGCAAACGTACTCAATCAGCCCCAGCATTTT. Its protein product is CASSEANVLNQPQHF.